Listed here are 10 T cell receptor beta chains from one sample, sequenced in a study of shared clonotypes between healthy human individuals. Sequencing was performed with immunoSEQ multiplex PCR; in TCRdb, only in-frame clones are kept and a portion is missing. The top ten clones hold 9.5% to 15% of a sample with about 560,000 clones, around 78% of them seen once. Sequenced sample: PBMCs. These receptors came from a middle-aged woman in good health. Some clones in this sample may be carry-over from other donors' samples.

J is TRBJ2-1 and V is TRBV7-2; D remains ambiguous. Trimming removed 3 bases at V and 0 bases at J, with 9 bases between. There are 15 residues in the CDR3. Germline CDR1 is SGHTA and CDR2 is FQGNSA. The CDR3 loop is CASSFLTDSYNEQFF. The DNA for the CDR3 is TGTGCCAGCAGCTTTTTAACGGACTCCTACAATGAGCAGTTCTTC.

V usage is TRBV28 and J usage is TRBJ2-7, with D tentatively TRBD1 or TRBD2 (5 bases each). Germline CDR1 and CDR2: MDHEN and SYDVKM. The CDR3 consists of 14 residues. The V end lost 3 bases, the J end lost 2 bases, and 11 bases lay between the germline ends. The DNA for the CDR3 is TGTGCCAGCAGTTTGGGGGTTCAGCCCTACGAGCAGTACTTC. Its translation: CASSLGVQPYEQYF.

In this sample, this clone turned up once. The chain couples TRBV4-1 to TRBJ1-5; D may be TRBD1 (5 bases). Germline CDR1 and CDR2: MGHRA and YSYEKL. The CDR3 has 17 amino acids. Trimming took off 1 base at V and 9 bases at J, with 22 bases between the two ends. The CDR3 sequence is CASSQVGGGPRQWPQHF. The CDR3, as DNA: TGCGCCAGCAGCCAAGTTGGGGGGGGTCCCCGCCAATGGCCCCAGCATTTT.

This clone was observed a handful of times. The genes are TRBV29-1 and TRBJ1-4; perhaps TRBD1 as D (6 bases). CDR1 and CDR2 (germline): SQVTM, ANQGSEA. The V and J ends lost 1 base and 8 bases respectively, with 8 bases between them. CDR3 size: 12 residues. The CDR3 here is CSVEAGDEKLFF. CDR3 DNA: TGCAGCGTTGAAGCAGGGGACGAAAAACTGTTTTTT. Filled out from reference TRBV29-1 and TRBJ1-4, the complete variable domain reads SAVISQKPSRDICQRGTSLTIQCQVDSQVTMMFWYRQQPGQSLTLIATANQGSEATYESGFVIDKFPISRPNLTFSTLTVSNMSPEDSSIYLCSVEAGDEKLFFGSGTQLSVL.

The chain recombines TRBV4-1 with TRBJ2-7, with D unresolved. The CDR3 runs 15 residues. Trimming took off 0 bases at V and 3 bases at J, with 12 bases between the two ends. Germline-derived CDR1 and CDR2 are MGHRA and YSYEKL. The CDR3 DNA reads as TGCGCCAGCAGCCAAGATTTGGGTCCTTTCTACGAGCAGTACTTC. It encodes CASSQDLGPFYEQYF.

CDR3 in amino acids: CASSLASNQPQHF. Here the CDR3 DNA reads TGCGCCAGCAGCTTGGCGAGCAATCAGCCCCAGCATTTT. This rearrangement joins TRBV5-1 to TRBJ1-5; D is undetermined. V lost 0 bases and J lost 1, with 2 bases in between. This CDR3 comprises 13 residues. Germline V CDR1 and CDR2: SGHRS, YFSETQ.

This clone was counted once. The chain is built from TRBV7-2 and TRBJ1-5; D ambiguous. V dropped 5 bases and J dropped 4 bases, with 9 bases sitting between them. Germline V lookup: CDR1 SGHTA, CDR2 FQGNSA. The CDR3 runs to 13 residues. CDR3 sequence: CASSPWPNQPQHF. The CDR3 DNA reads TGTGCCAGCAGCCCGTGGCCAAATCAGCCCCAGCATTTT.

The chain employs TRBV5-1 and TRBJ1-1; TRBD1 is a possible D gene (5 bases). Trimming removed 1 base at V and 1 base at J, with 8 bases between. The CDR3 sequence is 14 residues long. The germline gives CDR1 SGHRS, CDR2 YFSETQ. The CDR3 loop is CASSLLGENTEAFF. As DNA, the CDR3 is TGCGCCAGCAGCTTGTTGGGGGAGAACACTGAAGCTTTCTTT.

This sequence joins TRBV5-5 and TRBJ2-7; D is perhaps TRBD1 (5 bases). V was pared by 4 bases and J by 3 bases, with 14 bases between. Germline V gives CDR1 SGHKS, CDR2 YYEKEE (reference sequence). This CDR3 has 14 residues. The chain's CDR3 is CASSTRTTDYEQYF. DNA for the CDR3: TGTGCCAGCAGCACCAGGACAACGGACTACGAGCAGTACTTC.

The chain employs TRBV7-2 and TRBJ2-1; TRBD2 might be the D (5 bases). This CDR3 has 16 residues. Germline CDR1 SGHTA, CDR2 FQGNSA. Trimming stripped 2 bases from V and 4 bases from J, with 15 bases between. CDR3 in DNA: TGTGCCAGCAGCTTACCCGAGGGTCTGGGATACAATGAGCAGTTCTTC. Residues: CASSLPEGLGYNEQFF.